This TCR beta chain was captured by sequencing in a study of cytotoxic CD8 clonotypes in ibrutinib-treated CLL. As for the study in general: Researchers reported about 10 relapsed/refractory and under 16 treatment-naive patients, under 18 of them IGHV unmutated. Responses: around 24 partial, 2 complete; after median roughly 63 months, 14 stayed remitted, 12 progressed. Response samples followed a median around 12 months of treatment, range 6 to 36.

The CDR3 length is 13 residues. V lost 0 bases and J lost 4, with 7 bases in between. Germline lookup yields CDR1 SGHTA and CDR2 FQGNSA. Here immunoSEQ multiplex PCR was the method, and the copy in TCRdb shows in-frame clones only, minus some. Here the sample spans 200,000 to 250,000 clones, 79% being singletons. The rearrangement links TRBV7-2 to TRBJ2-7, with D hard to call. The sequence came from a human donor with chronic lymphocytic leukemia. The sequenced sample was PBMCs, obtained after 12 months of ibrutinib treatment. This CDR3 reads CASSLAESYEQYF. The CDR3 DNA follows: TGTGCCAGCAGCTTAGCGGAAAGTTACGAGCAGTACTTC.